This TCR beta chain was identified in a study of cytomegalovirus exposure and HLA in healthy donors. Primers: 60 Vbeta forward and 13 Jbeta reverse. Assay used: immunoSEQ multiplex PCR; TCRdb lists only in-frame clones, some missing. The sample has about 130,000 clones, about 84% seen once. A word on this clone: Its antigen is as yet unknown.

The CDR3 contains 18 residues. Germline CDR1 is ENHRY and CDR2 is SYGVKD. Trimming shortened V by 5 bases and J by 4 bases, and 26 bases separated the two germline ends. Study results and limitations: HLA allele associations emerged for 16,951 TCR beta sequences in a later analysis, at 0.05 false discovery rate. Previous analysis showed most TCR beta V segments were productive about 87% or about 30% of the time.

The material sequenced was PBMCs. The genes are TRBV10-3 and TRBJ1-2, with D tentatively TRBD1 (5 bases). The sequence was obtained from a young man in good health and CMV-seropositive. For the CDR3, the DNA is TGTGCCATCAGTAAGACCCCCACCGGGGGTTCGATAAGCTATGGCTACACCTTC. It translates to CAISKTPTGGSISYGYTF.